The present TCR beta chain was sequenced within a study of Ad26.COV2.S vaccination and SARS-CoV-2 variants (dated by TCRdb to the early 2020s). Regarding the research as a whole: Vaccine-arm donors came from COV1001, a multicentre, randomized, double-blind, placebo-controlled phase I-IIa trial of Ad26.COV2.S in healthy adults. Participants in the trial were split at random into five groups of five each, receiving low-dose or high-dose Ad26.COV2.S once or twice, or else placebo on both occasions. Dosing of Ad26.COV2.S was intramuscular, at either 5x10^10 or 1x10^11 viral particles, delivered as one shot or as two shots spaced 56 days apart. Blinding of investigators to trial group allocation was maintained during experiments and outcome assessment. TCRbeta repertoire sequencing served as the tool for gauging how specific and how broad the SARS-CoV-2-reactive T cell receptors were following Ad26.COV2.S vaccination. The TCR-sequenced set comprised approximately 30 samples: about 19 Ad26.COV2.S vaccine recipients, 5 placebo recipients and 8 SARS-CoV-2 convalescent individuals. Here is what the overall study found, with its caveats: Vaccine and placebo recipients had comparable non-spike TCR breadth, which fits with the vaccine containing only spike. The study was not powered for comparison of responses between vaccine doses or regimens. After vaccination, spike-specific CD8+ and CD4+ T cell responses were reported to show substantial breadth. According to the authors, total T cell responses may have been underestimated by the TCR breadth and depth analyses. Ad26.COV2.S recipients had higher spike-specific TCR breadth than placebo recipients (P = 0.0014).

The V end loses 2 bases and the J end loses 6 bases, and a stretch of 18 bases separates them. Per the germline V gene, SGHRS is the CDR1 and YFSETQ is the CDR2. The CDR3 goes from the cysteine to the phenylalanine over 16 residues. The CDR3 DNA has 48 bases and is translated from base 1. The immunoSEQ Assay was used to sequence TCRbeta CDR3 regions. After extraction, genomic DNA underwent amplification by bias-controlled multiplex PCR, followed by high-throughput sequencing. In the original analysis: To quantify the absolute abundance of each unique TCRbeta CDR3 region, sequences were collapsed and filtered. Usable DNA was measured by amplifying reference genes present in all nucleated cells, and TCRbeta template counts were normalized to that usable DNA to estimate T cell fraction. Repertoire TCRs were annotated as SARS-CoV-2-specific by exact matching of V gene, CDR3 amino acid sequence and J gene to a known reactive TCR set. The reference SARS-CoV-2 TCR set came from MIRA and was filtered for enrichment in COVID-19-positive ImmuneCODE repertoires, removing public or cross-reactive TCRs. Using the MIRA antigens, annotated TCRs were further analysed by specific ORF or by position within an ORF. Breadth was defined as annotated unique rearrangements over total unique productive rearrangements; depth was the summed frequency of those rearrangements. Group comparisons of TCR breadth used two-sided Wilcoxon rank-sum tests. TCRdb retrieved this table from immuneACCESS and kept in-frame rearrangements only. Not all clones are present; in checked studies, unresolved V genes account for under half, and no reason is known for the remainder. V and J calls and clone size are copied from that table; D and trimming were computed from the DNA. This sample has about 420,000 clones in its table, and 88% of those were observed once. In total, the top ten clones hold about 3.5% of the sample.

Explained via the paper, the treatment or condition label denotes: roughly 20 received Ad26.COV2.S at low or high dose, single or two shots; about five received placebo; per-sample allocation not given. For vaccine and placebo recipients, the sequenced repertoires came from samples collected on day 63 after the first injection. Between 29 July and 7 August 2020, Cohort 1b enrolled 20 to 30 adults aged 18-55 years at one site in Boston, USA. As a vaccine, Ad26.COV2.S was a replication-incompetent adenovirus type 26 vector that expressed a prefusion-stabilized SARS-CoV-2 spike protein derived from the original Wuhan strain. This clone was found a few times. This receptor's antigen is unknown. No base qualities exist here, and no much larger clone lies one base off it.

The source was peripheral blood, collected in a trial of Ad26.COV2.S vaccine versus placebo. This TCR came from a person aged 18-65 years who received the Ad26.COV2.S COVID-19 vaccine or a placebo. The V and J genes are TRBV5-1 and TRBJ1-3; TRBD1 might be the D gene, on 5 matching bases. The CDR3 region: CASSLAPGLKANTIYF. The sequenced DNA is TGCGCCAGCAGCTTAGCCCCAGGGTTAAAGGCAAACACCATATATTTT.